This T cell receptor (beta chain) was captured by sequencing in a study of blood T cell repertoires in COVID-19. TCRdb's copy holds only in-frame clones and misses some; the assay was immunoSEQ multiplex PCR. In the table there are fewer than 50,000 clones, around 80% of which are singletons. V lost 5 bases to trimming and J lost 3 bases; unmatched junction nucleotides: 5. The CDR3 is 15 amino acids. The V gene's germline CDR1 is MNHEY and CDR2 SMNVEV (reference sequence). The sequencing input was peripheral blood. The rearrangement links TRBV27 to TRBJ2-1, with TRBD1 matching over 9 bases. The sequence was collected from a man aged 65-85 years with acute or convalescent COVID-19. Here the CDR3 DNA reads TGTGCCAGCAGTCCTGGGACAGGGAGCTACAATGAGCAGTTCTTC. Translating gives CASSPGTGSYNEQFF.